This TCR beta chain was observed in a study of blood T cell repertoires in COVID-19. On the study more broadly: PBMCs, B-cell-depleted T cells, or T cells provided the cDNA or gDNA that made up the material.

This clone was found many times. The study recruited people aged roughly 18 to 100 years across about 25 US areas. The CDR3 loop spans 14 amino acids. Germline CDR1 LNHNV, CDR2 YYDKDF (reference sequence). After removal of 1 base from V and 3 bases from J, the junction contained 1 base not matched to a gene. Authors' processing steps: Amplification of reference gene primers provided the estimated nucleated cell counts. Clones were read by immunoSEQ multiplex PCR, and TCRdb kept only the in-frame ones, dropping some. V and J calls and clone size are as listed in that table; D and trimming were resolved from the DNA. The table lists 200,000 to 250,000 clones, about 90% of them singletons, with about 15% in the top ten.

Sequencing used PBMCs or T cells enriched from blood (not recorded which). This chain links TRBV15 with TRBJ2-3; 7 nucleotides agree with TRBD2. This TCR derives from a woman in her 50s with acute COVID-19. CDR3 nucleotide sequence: TGTGCCACCAGCAGAGGGACTAGAACAGATACGCAGTATTTT. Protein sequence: CATSRGTRTDTQYF.